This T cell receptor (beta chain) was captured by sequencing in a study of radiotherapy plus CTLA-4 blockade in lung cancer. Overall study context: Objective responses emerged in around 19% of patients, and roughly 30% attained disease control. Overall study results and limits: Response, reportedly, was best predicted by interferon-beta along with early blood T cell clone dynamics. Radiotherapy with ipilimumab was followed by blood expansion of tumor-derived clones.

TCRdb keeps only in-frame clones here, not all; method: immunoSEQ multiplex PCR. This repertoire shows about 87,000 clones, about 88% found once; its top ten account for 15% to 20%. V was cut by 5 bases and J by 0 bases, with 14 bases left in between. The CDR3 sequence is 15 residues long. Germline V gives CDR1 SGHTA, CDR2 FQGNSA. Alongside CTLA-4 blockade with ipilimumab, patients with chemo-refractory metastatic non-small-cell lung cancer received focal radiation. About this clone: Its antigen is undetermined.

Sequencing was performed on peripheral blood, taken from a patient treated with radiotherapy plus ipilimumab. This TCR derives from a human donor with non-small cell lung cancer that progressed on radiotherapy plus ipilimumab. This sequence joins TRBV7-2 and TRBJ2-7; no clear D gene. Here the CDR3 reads CASSPNPANSYEQYF. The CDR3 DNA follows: TGTGCCAGCAGCCCGAATCCGGCAAACTCCTACGAGCAGTACTTC.